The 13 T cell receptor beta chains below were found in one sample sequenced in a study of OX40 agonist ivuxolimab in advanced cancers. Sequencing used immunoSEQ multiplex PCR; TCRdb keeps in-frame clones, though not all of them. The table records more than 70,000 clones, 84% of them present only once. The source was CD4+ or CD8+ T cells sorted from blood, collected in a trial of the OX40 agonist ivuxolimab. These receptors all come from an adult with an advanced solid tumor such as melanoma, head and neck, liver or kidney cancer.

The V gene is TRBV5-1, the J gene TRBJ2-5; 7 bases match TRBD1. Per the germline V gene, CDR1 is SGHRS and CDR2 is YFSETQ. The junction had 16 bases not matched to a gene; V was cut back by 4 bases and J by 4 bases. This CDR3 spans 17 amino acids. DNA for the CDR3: TGCGCCAGCAGCACCCTGACCGGGACAGCCCAAGGAGAGACCCAGTACTTC. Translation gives CASSTLTGTAQGETQYF.

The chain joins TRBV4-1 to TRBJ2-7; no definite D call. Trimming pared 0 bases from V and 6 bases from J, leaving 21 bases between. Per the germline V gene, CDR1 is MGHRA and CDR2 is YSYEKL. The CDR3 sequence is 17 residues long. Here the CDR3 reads CASSQETGTITIREQYF. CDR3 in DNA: TGCGCCAGCAGCCAAGAGACCGGAACGATTACCATTCGCGAGCAGTACTTC.

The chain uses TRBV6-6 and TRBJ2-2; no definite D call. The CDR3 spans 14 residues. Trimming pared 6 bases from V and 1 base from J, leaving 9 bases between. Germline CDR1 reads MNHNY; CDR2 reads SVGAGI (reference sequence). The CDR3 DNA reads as TGTGCCAGCAGCATCCGACAGAACACCGGGGAGCTGTTTTTT. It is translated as CASSIRQNTGELFF.

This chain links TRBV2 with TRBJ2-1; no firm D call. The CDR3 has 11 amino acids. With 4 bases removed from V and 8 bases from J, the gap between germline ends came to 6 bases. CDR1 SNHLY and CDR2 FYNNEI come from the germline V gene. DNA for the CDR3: TGTGCCAGCAGTGTCCGGGATGAGCAGTTCTTC. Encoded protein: CASSVRDEQFF.

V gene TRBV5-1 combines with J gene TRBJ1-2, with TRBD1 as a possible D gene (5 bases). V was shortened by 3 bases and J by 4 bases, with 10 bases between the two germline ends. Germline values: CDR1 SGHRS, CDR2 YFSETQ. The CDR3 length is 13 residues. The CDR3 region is CASSSTVLYGYTF. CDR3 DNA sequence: TGCGCCAGCAGCTCGACAGTACTCTATGGCTACACCTTC.

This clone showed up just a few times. CDR3 sequence: CSVESGVKGNEQFF. The CDR3 region has the DNA TGCAGCGTTGAGTCGGGGGTTAAGGGCAATGAGCAGTTCTTC. This chain uses TRBV29-1 with TRBJ2-1; D is possibly TRBD2 (6 bases). The CDR3 covers 14 residues. Looked up from germline, CDR1 is SQVTM and CDR2 is ANQGSEA. With 3 bases removed from V and 6 bases from J, the gap between germline ends came to 15 bases.

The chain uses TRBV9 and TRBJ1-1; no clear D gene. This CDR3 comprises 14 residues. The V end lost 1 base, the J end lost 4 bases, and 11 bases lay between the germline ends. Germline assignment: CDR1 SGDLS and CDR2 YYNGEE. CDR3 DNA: TGTGCCAGCAGCGTAAGTTCCGGGTCCACTGAAGCTTTCTTT. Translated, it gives CASSVSSGSTEAFF.

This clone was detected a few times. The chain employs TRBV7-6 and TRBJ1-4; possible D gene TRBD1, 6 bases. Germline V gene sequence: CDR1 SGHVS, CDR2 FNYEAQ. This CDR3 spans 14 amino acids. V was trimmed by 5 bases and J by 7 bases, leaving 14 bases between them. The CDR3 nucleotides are TGTGCCAGCAGCCCATACAGGGCTGGTGAAAAACTGTTTTTT. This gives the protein CASSPYRAGEKLFF.

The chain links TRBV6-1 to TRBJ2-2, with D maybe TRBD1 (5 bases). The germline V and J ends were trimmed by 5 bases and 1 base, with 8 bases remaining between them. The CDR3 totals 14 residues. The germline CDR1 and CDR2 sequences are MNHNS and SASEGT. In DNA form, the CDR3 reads TGTGCCAGCAGTCGCGACAGGAACACCGGGGAGCTGTTTTTT. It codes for CASSRDRNTGELFF.

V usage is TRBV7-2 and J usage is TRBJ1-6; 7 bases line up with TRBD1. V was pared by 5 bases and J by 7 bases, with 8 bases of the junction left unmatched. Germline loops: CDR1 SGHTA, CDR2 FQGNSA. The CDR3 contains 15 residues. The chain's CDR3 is CASSKSGQANSPLHF. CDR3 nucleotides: TGTGCCAGCAGCAAGAGTGGACAGGCAAATTCACCCCTCCACTTT.

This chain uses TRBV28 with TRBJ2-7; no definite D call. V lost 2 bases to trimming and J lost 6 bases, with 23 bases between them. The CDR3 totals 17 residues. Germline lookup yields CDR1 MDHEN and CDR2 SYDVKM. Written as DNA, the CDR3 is TGTGCCAGCAGTTTAGGTGGCGGAATGGCCTCCCTCACCGAGCAGTACTTC. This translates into CASSLGGGMASLTEQYF.

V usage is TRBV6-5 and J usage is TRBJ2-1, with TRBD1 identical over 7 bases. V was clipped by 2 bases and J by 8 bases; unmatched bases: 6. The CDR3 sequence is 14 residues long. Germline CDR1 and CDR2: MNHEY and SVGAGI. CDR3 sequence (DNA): TGTGCCAGCAGTTACGGGACAGTGAAAGATGAGCAGTTCTTC. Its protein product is CASSYGTVKDEQFF.

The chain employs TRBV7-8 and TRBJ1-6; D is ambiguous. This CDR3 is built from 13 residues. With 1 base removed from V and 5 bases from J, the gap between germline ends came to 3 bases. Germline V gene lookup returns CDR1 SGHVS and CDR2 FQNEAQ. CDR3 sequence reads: CASSLGHNSPLHF. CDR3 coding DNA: TGTGCCAGCAGCTTAGGCCATAATTCACCCCTCCACTTT.